Shown below are 21 T cell receptor beta chains from a single sample sequenced in a study of blood T cell repertoires in COVID-19. Repertoires were generated with immunoSEQ multiplex PCR, while TCRdb's copy carries only in-frame clones and drops some. The sample contains under 150,000 clones, less than 90% of which appear only once. Material for sequencing was PBMCs or T cells enriched from blood (not recorded which). The origin of the receptors is a woman aged 45-65 years who had recovered from COVID-19.

The count of this clone is one. The V gene is TRBV5-1, the J gene TRBJ2-1; 13 bases are a match to TRBD2. Germline assignment: CDR1 SGHRS and CDR2 YFSETQ. With V trimmed by 6 bases and J by 6 bases, 6 bases remained unmatched. This CDR3 contains 15 residues. The CDR3 coding sequence is TGCGCCAGCAAACAGGGACTAGCGGGGCCCAATGAGCAGTTCTTC. Translating it yields CASKQGLAGPNEQFF. The variable domain in full, with the rest retrieved from reference TRBV5-1 and TRBJ2-1, is KAGVTQTPRYLIKTRGQQVTLSCSPISGHRSVSWYQQTPGQGLQFLFEYFSETQRNKGNFPGRFSGRQFSNSRSEMNVSTLELGDSALYLCASKQGLAGPNEQFFGPGTRLTVL.

The genes are TRBV11-2 and TRBJ1-3; the D gene is possibly TRBD1 (6 bases). Per germline, CDR1 SGHAT and CDR2 FQNNGV. Trimming took off 7 bases at V and 0 bases at J, with 10 bases between the two ends. The CDR3 extends over 14 amino acids. The CDR3 sequence: CASNQDSSGNTIYF. The CDR3 DNA reads TGTGCCAGCAACCAGGACAGCTCTGGAAACACCATATATTTT.

J is TRBJ1-6 and V is TRBV15; TRBD1 agrees at 8 bases. The CDR3 has 16 amino acids. V shed 3 bases and J 10 bases; nucleotides not matched to a gene: 11. The germline gives CDR1 LNHNV, CDR2 YYDKDF (reference sequence). DNA for the CDR3: TGTGCCACCAGCAGCGGCAGAGGACAGGGAGGATCACCCCTCCACTTT. Protein sequence: CATSSGRGQGGSPLHF.

The chain has TRBV19 and TRBJ1-5; 7 nucleotides align to TRBD1. Losses at the gene ends were 1 base for V and 4 bases for J; bases not matched to a gene: 7. This CDR3 is 16 amino acids long. CDR1 is LNHDA and CDR2 is SQIVND in the germline V gene (reference sequence). As DNA, the CDR3 is TGTGCCAGTAGTATAGGGGACAGTAGAACGAATCAGCCCCAGCATTTT. It encodes CASSIGDSRTNQPQHF.

This clone was detected a few times. The chain joins TRBV5-1 to TRBJ2-3; TRBD2 matches at 7 bases. There are 16 residues in the CDR3. Trimming cost V 0 bases and J 5 bases; bases outside gene matches: 9. Germline assignment: CDR1 SGHRS and CDR2 YFSETQ. This chain's CDR3 is CASSLGSSGVRDTQYF. The CDR3 DNA sequence: TGCGCCAGCAGCTTGGGGTCCAGCGGGGTACGAGATACGCAGTATTTT.

V is TRBV6-5 and J is TRBJ2-3; the D gene is possibly TRBD1 (6 bases). Trimming stripped 0 bases from V and 3 bases from J, with 13 bases between. This CDR3 contains 16 residues. From germline, CDR1 is MNHEY and CDR2 SVGAGI. The CDR3 here is CASSYSTGQITDTQYF. CDR3 sequence (DNA): TGTGCCAGCAGTTACTCGACCGGACAGATAACAGATACGCAGTATTTT.

The chain has TRBV6-1 and TRBJ2-5; 10 positions agree with TRBD2. V lost 0 bases, J lost 1 base, and 5 bases stayed unmatched. Germline CDR1 and CDR2: MNHNS and SASEGT. The CDR3 sequence is 17 residues long. The CDR3 sequence is CASSEAVIAGGQETQYF. DNA for the CDR3: TGTGCCAGCAGTGAAGCTGTGATAGCGGGGGGCCAAGAGACCCAGTACTTC.

V usage is TRBV12-5 and J usage is TRBJ2-7; TRBD2 agrees at 11 bases. The CDR3 extends over 16 amino acids. Unmatched junction bases numbered 8, after V lost 7 bases and J lost 0 bases. CDR1 and CDR2 (germline): LGHNT, FRNRAP. CDR3 coding DNA: TGTGCTAGTGTAACTAGCGGGGGAACGGGCTCCTACGAGCAGTACTTC. Residues: CASVTSGGTGSYEQYF.

CDR3 nucleotides: TGTGCCAGCAGCTTAGAGGGTGTGACAGGGGACTACTCTGGAAACACCATATATTTT. This translates into CASSLEGVTGDYSGNTIYF. The rearrangement uses TRBV7-9 and TRBJ1-3; 8 positions agree with TRBD1. This CDR3 region has 19 residues. With 1 base clipped from V and 0 bases from J, the junction kept 11 bases outside the gene matches. The germline gives CDR1 SEHNR, CDR2 FQNEAQ (reference sequence).

V gene TRBV9 combines with J gene TRBJ2-2, with D perhaps matching TRBD1 (5 bases). Trimming pared 3 bases from V and 9 bases from J, leaving 12 bases between. This CDR3 region has 13 residues. Germline loops: CDR1 SGDLS, CDR2 YYNGEE. CDR3 nucleotides: TGTGCCAGCAGCGACCTCAGGGCTAGGGAGCTGTTTTTT. This gives the protein CASSDLRARELFF.

The chain joins TRBV7-9 to TRBJ1-2; D is possibly TRBD1 (6 bases). The CDR3 runs 13 residues. Germline loops: CDR1 SEHNR, CDR2 FQNEAQ (reference sequence). With 2 bases removed from V and 4 bases from J, the gap between germline ends came to 8 bases. Here the CDR3 DNA reads TGTGCCAGCAGCTTACTGGGGGCCTATGGCTACACCTTC. This gives the protein CASSLLGAYGYTF.

This rearrangement joins TRBV7-8 to TRBJ1-1; TRBD1 aligns across 10 bases. Unmatched junction bases numbered 7, after V lost 5 bases and J lost 7 bases. The CDR3 totals 14 residues. Germline V CDR1 and CDR2: SGHVS, FQNEAQ. As DNA, the CDR3 is TGTGCCAGCAGCCGAAGACAGGGGGCGGTTGAAGCTTTCTTT. Its translation is CASSRRQGAVEAFF.

This chain uses TRBV9 with TRBJ2-2; 11 bases match TRBD1. V lost 1 base, J lost 8 bases, and 13 bases stayed unmatched. This CDR3 spans 18 amino acids. Germline-derived CDR1 and CDR2 are SGDLS and YYNGEE. The CDR3 sequence is CASSVFEIGTGGSGELFF. The DNA of the CDR3 is TGTGCCAGCAGCGTATTCGAAATTGGGACAGGGGGATCGGGGGAGCTGTTTTTT.

This clone was counted between two and nine times. V and J are TRBV14 and TRBJ2-7; TRBD2 is a possible D gene (6 bases). Germline V gives CDR1 SGHDN, CDR2 FVKESK. The CDR3 is 13 residues long. V was cut by 2 bases and J by 6 bases, with 11 bases left in between. The CDR3 region has the DNA TGTGCCAGCAGCCAATACGGGGGACGCGAGCAGTACTTC. Its translation is CASSQYGGREQYF.

J is TRBJ2-3 and V is TRBV5-1; 14 bases fit TRBD2. The CDR3 spans 18 residues. The V gene end was trimmed by 3 bases and the J gene end by 2 bases; junction bases not matched to a gene: 8. Germline V gene data show CDR1 as SGHRS and CDR2 as YFSETQ. The CDR3 nucleotides read TGCGCCAGCAGCTCCTTCGGGACTAGCGGGGGACCCACAGATACGCAGTATTTT. Translating gives CASSSFGTSGGPTDTQYF.

The V gene is TRBV3-1 (or the pseudogene TRBV3-2), the J gene TRBJ1-4; 10 nucleotides match TRBD1. The junction had 5 bases not matched to a gene; V was cut back by 2 bases and J by 8 bases. From germline, CDR1 is LGHDT and CDR2 YNNKEL (reference sequence). The CDR3 consists of 15 residues. CDR3 nucleotide sequence: TGTGCCAGCAGCCAAAGACAGGGGGCAGGGGAAAAACTGTTTTTT. This translates into CASSQRQGAGEKLFF.

The chain recombines TRBV19 with TRBJ1-4; D is ambiguous. V lost 10 bases to trimming and J lost 4 bases, with 13 bases between them. Per the germline V gene, CDR1 is LNHDA and CDR2 is SQIVND (reference sequence). This CDR3 comprises 13 residues. The CDR3 bases are TGTGCCACCGCCGTGGCCTTTAATGAAAAACTGTTTTTT. Its protein is CATAVAFNEKLFF.

The CDR3 DNA sequence: TGTGCCAGCAGCTTCTCTCCGGGCTACGAGCAGTACTTC. Translating gives CASSFSPGYEQYF. V and J are TRBV11-2 and TRBJ2-7; D gene unclear. Between the trimmed V and J ends, which lost 3 bases and 3 bases, there was a span of 9 bases. Looked up from germline, CDR1 is SGHAT and CDR2 is FQNNGV. There are 13 residues in the CDR3.

This chain uses TRBV5-6 with TRBJ1-3; D is undetermined. Germline values: CDR1 SGHDT, CDR2 YYEEEE. The CDR3 consists of 13 residues. Trimming cost V 2 bases and J 2 bases, with 5 bases left between them. Written as DNA, the CDR3 is TGTGCCAGCAGCTTTACGGCTGGAAACACCATATATTTT. It yields the protein CASSFTAGNTIYF. The full variable domain, its missing parts supplied by reference TRBV5-6 and TRBJ1-3, is DAGVTQSPTHLIKTRGQQVTLRCSPKSGHDTVSWYQQALGQGPQFIFQYYEEEERQRGNFPDRFSGHQFPNYSSELNVNALLLGDSALYLCASSFTAGNTIYFGEGSWLTVV.

As regards this clone: The junction shows a germline mismatch at one end, possibly a read error. The J gene is TRBJ2-7, the V gene TRBV3-1 (or the pseudogene TRBV3-2), with D perhaps matching TRBD1 (5 bases). CDR3 size: 12 residues. CDR1 and CDR2 (germline): LGHDT, YNNKEL (reference sequence). The CDR3 here is CASSRQGGAVNF. The CDR3 nucleotides are TGTGCCAGCAGCCGCCAGGGTGGGGCAGTGAACTTC.

The chain employs TRBV5-1 and TRBJ1-1, with D possibly TRBD1 on 5 matching bases. The CDR3 contains 16 residues. The germline gives CDR1 SGHRS, CDR2 YFSETQ. V lost 0 bases to trimming and J lost 1 base, with 13 bases between them. In nucleotides, the CDR3 is TGCGCCAGCAGCTTGGCCGGAGGGGCCCAGAACACTGAAGCTTTCTTT. It yields the protein CASSLAGGAQNTEAFF.